This T cell receptor (beta chain) was sequenced in a study of blood T cell repertoires in COVID-19. Study context: Sites across the United States, Italy and Spain contributed samples from acute and convalescent COVID-19. From T cells, B-cell-depleted T cells, or PBMCs came the material, which was cDNA or gDNA.

Per the original methods: Estimates of nucleated cell counts were drawn from the amplification of reference gene primers. Data came from immunoSEQ multiplex PCR; TCRdb stores just in-frame clones and leaves some out. V, J and clone size derive from that table, while D and trimming were established from the DNA sequence. The table lists hundreds of thousands of clones, around 88% of them singletons. This CDR3 spans 17 amino acids. From germline, CDR1 is LNHDA and CDR2 SQIVND (reference sequence). Unmatched junction bases numbered 4, after V lost 0 bases and J lost 2 bases. The gene calls are TRBV19 and TRBJ1-5; 10 nucleotides line up with TRBD1. The sequence was collected from a woman aged 45-59 years with acute or convalescent COVID-19. Sequencing used peripheral blood. The CDR3 region is CASSIDQGTGGNQPQHF. The CDR3 nucleotides are TGTGCCAGTAGTATAGATCAGGGGACAGGGGGCAATCAGCCCCAGCATTTT. Looking up the rest from reference TRBV19 and TRBJ1-5 gives the full variable domain: DGGITQSPKYLFRKEGQNVTLSCEQNLNHDAMYWYRQDPGQGLRLIYYSQIVNDFQKGDIAEGYSVSREKKESFPLTVTSAQKNPTAFYLCASSIDQGTGGNQPQHFGDGTRLSIL.